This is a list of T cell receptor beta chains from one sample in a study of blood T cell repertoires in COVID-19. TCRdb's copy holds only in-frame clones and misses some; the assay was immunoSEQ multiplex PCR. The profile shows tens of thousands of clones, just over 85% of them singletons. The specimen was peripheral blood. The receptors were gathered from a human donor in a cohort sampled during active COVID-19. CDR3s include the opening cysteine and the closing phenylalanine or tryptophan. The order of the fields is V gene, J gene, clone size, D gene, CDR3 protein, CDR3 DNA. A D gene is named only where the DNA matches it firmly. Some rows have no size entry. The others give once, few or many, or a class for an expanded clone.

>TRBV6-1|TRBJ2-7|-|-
CASSEASGRSWTYTYEQYF
TGTGCCAGCAGTGAAGCGTCTGGGAGATCCTGGACTTACACCTACGAACAGTACTTC
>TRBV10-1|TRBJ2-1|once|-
CASTDSGSYNEQFF
TGCGCCAGCACCGACAGCGGGTCCTACAATGAGCAGTTCTTC
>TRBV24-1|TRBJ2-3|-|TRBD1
CATSHRGIDTDTQYF
TGTGCCACCAGCCACAGGGGAATAGATACAGATACGCAGTATTTT
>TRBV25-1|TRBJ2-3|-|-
CATAGDPFTDTQYF
TGTGCCACCGCAGGGGACCCCTTCACAGATACGCAGTATTTT
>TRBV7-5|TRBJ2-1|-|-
CVRNLGVAGHNEQFF
TGTGTCAGAAACTTAGGGGTGGCGGGTCACAATGAGCAGTTCTTC
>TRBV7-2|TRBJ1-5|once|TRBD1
CASSEQGARSNQPQHF
TGTGCCAGCAGCGAACAGGGGGCACGAAGCAATCAGCCCCAGCATTTT
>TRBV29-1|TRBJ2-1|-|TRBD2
CSERDRHNEQFF
TGCAGCGAGCGGGATCGGCACAATGAGCAGTTCTTC
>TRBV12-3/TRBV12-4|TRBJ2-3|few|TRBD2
CAITLGGADTQYF
TGTGCCATCACTCTGGGAGGGGCAGATACGCAGTATTTT
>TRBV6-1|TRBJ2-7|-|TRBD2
CASSAPGLAGPYEQYF
TGTGCCAGCAGTGCCCCGGGACTAGCGGGGCCCTACGAGCAGTACTTC
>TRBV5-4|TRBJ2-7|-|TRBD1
CASSSPGQVEQYF
TGTGCCAGCAGCTCACCGGGACAGGTGGAGCAGTACTTC
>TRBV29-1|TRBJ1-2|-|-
CSVEGGTRGYGYTF
TGCAGCGTTGAAGGTGGCACGAGGGGGTATGGCTACACCTTC
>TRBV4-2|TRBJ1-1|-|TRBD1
CASSQDEQTGGTEAFF
TGTGCCAGCAGCCAAGATGAGCAGACAGGGGGCACTGAAGCTTTCTTT
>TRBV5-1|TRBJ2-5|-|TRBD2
CASSSGGIQETQYF
TGCGCCAGCAGCTCGGGGGGGATACAAGAGACCCAGTACTTC
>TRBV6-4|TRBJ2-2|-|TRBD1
CASRTPGTGTGELFF
TGTGCCAGCAGGACCCCCGGGACAGGGACCGGGGAGCTGTTTTTT
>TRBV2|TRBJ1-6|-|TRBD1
CASTILQGAYSPLHF
TGTGCCAGCACTATCCTACAGGGGGCTTATTCACCCCTCCACTTT
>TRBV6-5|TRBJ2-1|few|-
CASRQGASSYNEQFF
TGTGCCAGCAGGCAGGGCGCGAGCTCCTACAATGAGCAGTTCTTC
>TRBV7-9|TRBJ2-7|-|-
CASSSSVGQSVYEQYF
TGTGCCAGCAGCTCGTCGGTGGGCCAATCGGTCTACGAGCAGTACTTC
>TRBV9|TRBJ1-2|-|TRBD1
CASSVGTDARYGYTF
TGTGCCAGCAGCGTGGGGACAGACGCCCGCTATGGCTACACCTTC
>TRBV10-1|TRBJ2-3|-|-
CASSDPTGSGLSTDTQYF
TGCGCCAGCAGTGATCCCACCGGGAGCGGACTGAGCACAGATACGCAGTATTTT
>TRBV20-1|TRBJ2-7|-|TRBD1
CSASVTGDRYEQYF
TGCAGTGCTAGTGTGACAGGGGACCGCTACGAGCAGTACTTC
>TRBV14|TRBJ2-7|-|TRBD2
CASSQATSGSFPNEQYF
TGTGCCAGCAGCCAAGCGACTAGCGGGAGTTTCCCCAACGAGCAGTACTTC
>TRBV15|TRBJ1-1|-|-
CAPLDRLNTEAFF
TGTGCCCCCCTGGACAGACTGAACACTGAAGCTTTCTTT
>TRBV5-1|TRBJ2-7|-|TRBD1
CASSTPRGSEPYEQYF
TGCGCCAGCAGCACACCCAGGGGGTCCGAACCATACGAGCAGTACTTC
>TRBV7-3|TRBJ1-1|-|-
CASSQQVYTEAFF
TGTGCCAGCAGCCAACAGGTATACACTGAAGCTTTCTTT
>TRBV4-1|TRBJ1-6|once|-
CASSPGDSYNSPLHF
TGCGCCAGCAGCCCGGGAGACTCCTATAATTCACCCCTCCACTTT
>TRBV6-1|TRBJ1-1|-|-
CASSEILTSEAFF
TGTGCCAGCAGTGAAATATTGACTTCTGAAGCTTTCTTT
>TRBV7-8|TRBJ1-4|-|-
CASSFMEGEKLFF
TGTGCCAGCAGCTTTATGGAGGGGGAAAAACTGTTTTTT
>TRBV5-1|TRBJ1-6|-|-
CASSSGTLNNNYNSPLHF
TGCGCCAGCAGCTCCGGGACTCTTAATAACAACTATAATTCACCCCTCCACTTT
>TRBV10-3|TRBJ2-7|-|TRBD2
CAISEETRGGRGDEQYF
TGTGCCATCAGTGAAGAGACCCGCGGGGGTCGAGGGGACGAGCAGTACTTC
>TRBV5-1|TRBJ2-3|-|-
CASSLGTLPGADTQYF
TGCGCCAGCAGCTTGGGCACCTTGCCGGGAGCAGATACGCAGTATTTT
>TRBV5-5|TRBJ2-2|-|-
CASSFTGLSGELFF
TGTGCCAGCAGCTTCACCGGACTATCCGGGGAGCTGTTTTTT
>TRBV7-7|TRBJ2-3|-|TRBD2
CASSSRPGLAAGTQYF
TGTGCCAGCAGCTCACGACCGGGACTAGCGGCCGGTACGCAGTATTTT
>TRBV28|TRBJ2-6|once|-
CASSLGNSGANVLTF
TGTGCCAGCAGTTTAGGCAACTCTGGGGCCAACGTCCTGACTTTC
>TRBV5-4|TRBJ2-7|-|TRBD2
CASSTGTSGSGYEQYF
TGTGCCAGCAGCACCGGGACTAGCGGGAGTGGGTACGAGCAGTACTTC
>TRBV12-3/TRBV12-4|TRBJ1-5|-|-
CASRGGSSQPQHF
TGTGCCAGCAGGGGAGGGAGTAGTCAGCCCCAGCATTTT
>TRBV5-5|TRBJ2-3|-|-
CASSGGVLDTTDTQYF
TGTGCCAGCAGCGGCGGGGTATTGGACACCACAGATACGCAGTATTTT
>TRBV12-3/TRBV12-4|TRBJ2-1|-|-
CASSLGGNEQFF
TGTGCCAGTTCATTAGGGGGCAATGAGCAGTTCTTC
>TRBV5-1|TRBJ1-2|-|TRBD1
CASSSTGTGRVTYGYTF
TGCGCCAGCAGCTCAACCGGGACAGGGAGGGTAACTTATGGCTACACCTTC
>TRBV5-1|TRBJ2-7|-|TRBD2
CASSNLPAGGEQYF
TGCGCCAGCAGCAACTTGCCGGCGGGGGGAGAGCAGTACTTC
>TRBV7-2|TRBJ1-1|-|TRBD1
CASSLVGTAEAFF
TGTGCCAGCAGCTTAGTGGGGACAGCCGAAGCTTTCTTT
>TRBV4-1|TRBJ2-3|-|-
CASSQGSPGELGADTQYF
TGCGCCAGCAGCCAAGGGTCGCCCGGGGAGTTAGGTGCAGATACGCAGTATTTT
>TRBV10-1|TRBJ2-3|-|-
CASSEGQSTDTQYF
TGCGCCAGCAGTGAGGGACAGAGCACAGATACGCAGTATTTT
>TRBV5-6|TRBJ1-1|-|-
CASSEGNGHLNTEAFF
TGTGCCAGCAGCGAAGGAAACGGACACCTGAACACTGAAGCTTTCTTT
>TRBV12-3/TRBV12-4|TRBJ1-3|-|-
CASSPPFGTIYF
TGTGCCAGCAGTCCCCCCTTCGGCACCATATATTTT
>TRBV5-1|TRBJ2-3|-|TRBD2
CASSLVHSGSTDTQYF
TGCGCCAGCAGCTTGGTCCATAGCGGGAGCACAGATACGCAGTATTTT
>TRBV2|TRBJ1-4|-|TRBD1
CASSASTGENEKLFF
TGTGCCAGCAGTGCTTCAACAGGGGAGAATGAAAAACTGTTTTTT
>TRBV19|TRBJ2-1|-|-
CASSIGGVGTYNEQFF
TGTGCCAGTAGTATAGGGGGAGTGGGGACCTACAATGAGCAGTTCTTC
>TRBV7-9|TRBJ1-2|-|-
CASSPNPAGYGYTF
TGTGCCAGCAGCCCTAACCCGGCGGGGTATGGCTACACCTTC
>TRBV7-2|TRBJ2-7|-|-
CASSWSGQFYEQYF
TGTGCCAGCAGCTGGAGTGGACAGTTCTACGAGCAGTACTTC
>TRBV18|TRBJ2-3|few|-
CASAQTDTQYF
TGTGCCAGCGCCCAGACAGATACGCAGTATTTT
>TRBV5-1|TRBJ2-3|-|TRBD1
CASSLGGTGTDTQYF
TGCGCCAGCAGCTTGGGGGGGACAGGCACAGATACGCAGTATTTT